This TCR beta chain was identified during a study of T cell responses to AZD1222 COVID-19 vaccine. Broader study findings: Repertoire sampling was restricted to post-peak T cell response timepoints.

Profiled with immunoSEQ multiplex PCR; TCRdb holds only in-frame clones, not every one. The sample has around 130,000 clones; over 85% are singletons. There are a few counts of this clone. What it binds is not known. This CDR3 contains 14 residues. Trimming took 1 base from V and 8 from J, leaving 14 bases between them. CDR1 LNHNV and CDR2 YYDKDF come from the germline V gene (reference sequence). V gene TRBV15 combines with J gene TRBJ1-2; D is unresolved. The TCR originated in an adult in good health. The starting material was peripheral blood, obtained on day 0 of AZD1222 vaccination. CDR3 DNA sequence: TGTGCCACCAGCAGAGCGACCCTGCCGAGGGGCTACACCTTC. Its protein product is CATSRATLPRGYTF.